The present TCR beta chain was sequenced within a study of response to subunit inactivated influenza vaccine listed by TCRdb under 2018. About the full investigation: Deep quantitative profiling of the T cell receptor repertoire was used in the study to follow responses to a trivalent subunit inactivated influenza vaccine.

Comments on this clonotype: No cognate antigen has been identified for it. Base qualities were left out, and no much larger clone turns up one base away.

Study-wide findings and limitations: The authors suggested that each seasonal influenza vaccination may recruit only a limited number of new T cells.

The trim is 5 bases for V and 8 bases for J, with a gap of 6 bases between the germline ends. The CDR3 sequence holds 10 residues, the cysteine and phenylalanine included. Just the 30-base CDR3 DNA is kept, in frame starting at base 1. Looking up the germline V gene (reference sequence) yields CDR1 LGHDT and CDR2 YNNKEL. Libraries came from RT-PCR. The reads were generated on an Illumina HiSeq 2500. TCRdb applied fastp at Q25 and MiXCR to the public reads, then kept only in-frame beta chains. Each CDR3 protein appears once, grouped with its most common genes and DNA. For this sample the table gives about 800,000 distinct CDR3 sequences, of which approximately 22% were detected only once. The ten largest make up more than 8.5% of the sample.

This chain is built from TRBV3-1 and TRBJ1-1; too little of a D gene remains to name it. The TCR sequence derives from a man aged 50 to 60 who received an inactivated influenza vaccine. Donor details come from another sample of the same person, matched by shared clones. Source: PBMCs from blood, taken 5 days after vaccination. The CDR3 has the sequence CASSGEEAFF. The nucleotides read TGTGCCAGCAGCGGCGAGGAAGCTTTCTTT. With the rest looked up from the reference TRBV3-1 and TRBJ1-1 genes rather than sequenced, the full variable domain is DTAVSQTPKYLVTQMGNDKSIKCEQNLGHDTMYWYKQDSKKFLKIMFSYNNKELIINETVPNRFSPKSPDKAHLNLHINSLELGDSAVYFCASSGEEAFFGQGTRLTVV.